The rows below give T cell receptor beta chains drawn from one sample of a study of blood T cells in healthy people across ages. From the 5' RACE reads, TCRdb called clonotypes with MiXCR, one entry per CDR3 protein. The table records some 1,500,000 distinct CDR3 sequences, approximately 39% of them present only once. Sequences were obtained from blood. The source is a woman aged 18-35 years in good health. Each CDR3 is given with its conserved first and last residue. A D gene is named only where the DNA matches it firmly. A row's size may be missing; if present it is once, few, many or a size class.

>few|-|TRBV6-5|TRBJ2-7
CASSYSSPGGDWADEQYF
TGTGCCAGCAGTTACTCAAGCCCAGGAGGTGACTGGGCGGACGAGCAGTACTTC
>-|-|TRBV4-2|TRBJ1-1
CASSPKRSEAFF
TGTGCCAGCAGCCCCAAACGGTCTGAAGCTTTCTTT
>-|-|TRBV27|TRBJ2-7
CASSGGRNYEQYF
TGTGCCAGCAGTGGAGGCAGGAACTACGAGCAGTACTTC
>-|-|TRBV28|TRBJ2-5
CASSLGGTGPQETQYF
TGTGCCAGCAGCCTTGGGGGGACGGGACCCCAAGAGACCCAGTACTTC
>many|-|TRBV29-1|TRBJ2-7
CSVEDPTNGYEQYF
TGCAGCGTTGAAGACCCGACCAACGGGTACGAGCAGTACTTC
>-|-|TRBV11-2|TRBJ1-4
CASRGEEKLFF
TGTGCCAGCAGGGGGGAGGAAAAACTGTTTTTT
>-|-|TRBV6-2/TRBV6-3|TRBJ1-5
CASSYYPQPQHF
TGTGCCAGCAGTTATTATCCTCAGCCCCAGCATTTT
>few|TRBD1|TRBV4-1|TRBJ2-1
CASSHAGTGSDEQFF
TGCGCCAGCAGCCACGCCGGGACAGGGTCCGATGAGCAGTTCTTC
>-|TRBD1|TRBV25-1|TRBJ1-1
CASRGGQAEAFF
TGTGCCAGCAGGGGGGGACAGGCTGAAGCTTTCTTT
>many|-|TRBV7-2|TRBJ1-2
CASSFGTGSYGYTF
TGTGCCAGCAGCTTTGGTACAGGGTCCTATGGCTACACCTTC
>-|-|TRBV7-6|TRBJ2-1
CASSTTTPEQFF
TGTGCCAGCAGCACGACAACACCAGAGCAGTTCTTC
>few|-|TRBV10-3|TRBJ1-1
CAARTARETEAFF
TGTGCCGCCCGGACAGCGCGGGAGACTGAAGCTTTCTTT
>-|-|TRBV12-5|TRBJ2-3
CASGLGDEISTDTQYF
TGTGCTAGTGGTTTGGGTGACGAGATATCCACAGATACGCAGTATTTT
>few|-|TRBV20-1|TRBJ2-5
CSASRQESTQYF
TGCAGTGCTAGCCGACAAGAATCGACCCAGTACTTC
>few|-|TRBV12-3/TRBV12-4|TRBJ1-6
CASTSLGVSPLHF
TGTGCCAGCACCTCCTTGGGGGTTTCACCCCTCCACTTT
>-|-|TRBV4-3|TRBJ1-4
CASSHLSGSRGRQLFF
TGCGCCAGCAGCCACCTCTCCGGGTCTAGGGGTCGACAACTGTTTTTT
>-|-|TRBV27|TRBJ1-5
CASSLSGSYQPQHF
TGTGCCAGCAGTTTATCGGGCAGCTATCAGCCCCAGCATTTT
>few|TRBD2|TRBV20-1|TRBJ2-1
CSALIRGGRDYNEQFF
TGCAGTGCTCTGATTCGGGGGGGGAGGGACTACAATGAGCAGTTCTTC
>-|TRBD1|TRBV11-2|TRBJ1-1
CASSSPGTVEAFF
TGTGCCAGCAGCTCCCCCGGGACAGTCGAAGCTTTCTTT
>-|TRBD1|TRBV11-2|TRBJ1-2
CATRTGDWHGYTF
TGTGCGACCCGTACAGGGGATTGGCATGGCTACACCTTC
>once|TRBD1|TRBV10-3|TRBJ2-7
CAIRQGANEQYF
TGTGCCATTAGACAGGGGGCCAACGAGCAGTACTTC
>-|-|TRBV4-1|TRBJ1-4
CASSQVALLGEKLFF
TGCGCCAGCAGCCAAGTAGCGCTCCTGGGGGAAAAACTGTTTTTT
>-|-|TRBV20-1|TRBJ1-5
CSAGGGSDQPQHF
TGCAGTGCCGGAGGAGGGTCTGATCAGCCCCAGCATTTT
>-|TRBD1|TRBV7-9|TRBJ1-1
CASYWGQGLNTEAFF
TGTGCCTCATACTGGGGACAGGGGCTGAACACTGAAGCTTTCTTT
>-|TRBD1|TRBV7-2|TRBJ1-1
CASSLTGGPTEAFF
TGTGCCAGCAGCTTAACAGGGGGCCCCACTGAAGCTTTCTTT
>-|TRBD1|TRBV7-9|TRBJ1-1
CASSTPRQGIRQAFF
TGTGCCAGCAGCACCCCGAGACAGGGGATTCGGCAAGCTTTCTTT
>few|TRBD1|TRBV29-1|TRBJ2-3
CSVEPLTGTADTQYF
TGCAGCGTCGAACCCCTGACAGGGACAGCCGATACGCAGTATTTT
>few|TRBD1|TRBV20-1|TRBJ1-1
CSAADRGLNTEAFF
TGCAGTGCTGCTGACAGGGGTTTGAACACTGAAGCTTTCTTT
>few|TRBD1|TRBV12-3/TRBV12-4|TRBJ1-5
CASSPTMRGQGYNQPQHF
TGTGCCAGCAGCCCGACCATGAGGGGACAGGGGTACAATCAGCCCCAGCATTTT
>many|-|TRBV29-1|TRBJ2-1
CSVYGGEKNNEQFF
TGCAGCGTCTACGGGGGTGAAAAAAACAATGAGCAGTTCTTC
>-|-|TRBV12-3/TRBV12-4|TRBJ2-7
CASSFRQGLVEQYF
TGTGCCAGCAGTTTCCGGCAGGGGTTGGTCGAGCAGTACTTC
>few|TRBD1|TRBV6-1|TRBJ1-6
CASSPPNRGLRNSPLHF
TGTGCCAGCAGTCCGCCGAACAGGGGCCTAAGGAATTCACCCCTCCACTTT
>-|TRBD1|TRBV7-9|TRBJ1-6
CASSLRSTRDSSYNSPLHF
TGTGCCAGCAGCTTAAGGTCAACCCGGGACAGCTCCTATAATTCACCCCTCCACTTT
>-|-|TRBV5-1|TRBJ1-1
CASSSIQDDTEAFF
TGCGCCAGCAGCTCAATACAGGACGACACTGAAGCTTTCTTT
>-|-|TRBV15|TRBJ2-5
CATSRGLANEQYF
TGTGCCACCAGCAGAGGACTGGCCAATGAGCAGTACTTC
>few|TRBD2|TRBV3-1|TRBJ2-5
CASSLYASGWETQYF
TGTGCCAGCAGCCTTTACGCTAGCGGTTGGGAGACCCAGTACTTC
>few|-|TRBV20-1|TRBJ2-7
CSALPILVYNEQYF
TGCAGTGCCTTACCGATCCTAGTCTACAATGAGCAGTACTTC
>-|-|TRBV4-1|TRBJ2-7
CASSSRISSYEQYF
TGCGCCAGCAGCTCCCGGATCAGCTCCTACGAGCAGTACTTC
>-|-|TRBV20-1|TRBJ1-1
CSVGPPGGEAFF
TGCAGTGTTGGCCCACCCGGGGGTGAAGCTTTCTTT
>-|TRBD1|TRBV20-1|TRBJ1-6
CSLRDRRSSLHF
TGCAGTCTCCGGGACAGGCGGTCATCCCTCCACTTT
>-|TRBD2|TRBV12-3/TRBV12-4|TRBJ2-1
CASSQHGGVSYNEQFF
TGTGCCAGCAGCCAACACGGGGGGGTCTCCTACAATGAGCAGTTCTTC
>-|-|TRBV3-1|TRBJ1-2
CASIQGGRGYTF
TGTGCCAGCATCCAAGGAGGGAGAGGCTACACCTTC
>-|-|TRBV7-8|TRBJ2-7
CASSLARGNYYEQYF
TGTGCCAGCAGCTTAGCGCGGGGAAATTACTACGAGCAGTACTTC
>few|TRBD2|TRBV20-1|TRBJ2-1
CSTLAGGYNEQFF
TGCAGCACCTTAGCGGGAGGGTATAATGAGCAGTTCTTC
>-|-|TRBV20-1|TRBJ2-3
CSASGYTDTQYF
TGCAGTGCTTCAGGCTACACAGATACGCAGTATTTT
>-|-|TRBV24-1|TRBJ2-1
CATSDPGMDHEQFF
TGTGCCACCAGTGATCCTGGGATGGACCATGAGCAGTTCTTC
>-|-|TRBV20-1|TRBJ1-6
CSARGQDDSYNSPLHF
TGCAGTGCTAGAGGCCAAGATGACTCCTATAATTCACCCCTCCACTTT
>-|-|TRBV20-1|TRBJ1-5
CSARVGPRQPQHF
TGCAGTGCTAGGGTGGGGCCCCGGCAGCCCCAGCATTTT
>-|-|TRBV4-3|TRBJ2-7
CASSLTTVSYEQYF
TGCGCCAGCAGCCTGACGACAGTCTCCTACGAGCAGTACTTC
>once|TRBD1|TRBV12-3/TRBV12-4|TRBJ2-2
CASNPGTAYTGELFF
TGTGCCAGCAATCCCGGGACAGCTTACACCGGGGAGCTGTTTTTT